Following are 29 T cell receptor beta chains from one sample sequenced in a study of blood T cell repertoires in COVID-19. The table came from immunoSEQ multiplex PCR; TCRdb's copy has only in-frame clones and leaves some out. This sample carries over 120,000 clones, approximately 85% of them seen once, and the ten largest clones take 2% to 3%. Specimen: peripheral blood. The receptors were sampled from a human donor with acute or convalescent COVID-19. The donor label of this sample is uncertain.

This chain uses TRBV10-3 with TRBJ1-2, with TRBD1 identical over 9 bases. CDR3 size: 13 residues. Germline CDR1 reads ENHRY; CDR2 reads SYGVKD. V lost 5 bases and J lost 5; bases outside the gene matches: 3. The CDR3 DNA sequence: TGTGCCATCAGTAAGGACAGGGGATATGGCTACACCTTC. Its translation is CAISKDRGYGYTF.

The chain joins TRBV30 to TRBJ1-2; D is ambiguous. CDR1 and CDR2 (germline): GTSNPN, SVGIG (reference sequence). Trimming removed 4 bases from V and 2 bases from J, with 8 bases in between. This CDR3 contains 12 residues. The CDR3 loop is CAWTLTNYGYTF. In nucleotides, the CDR3 is TGTGCCTGGACCCTAACCAACTATGGCTACACCTTC.

This clone was counted only a few times. The CDR3, as DNA: TGTGCCAGTAGTATTTTTGTACAGGGGGCAAATAATCAGCCCCAGCATTTT. It specifies CASSIFVQGANNQPQHF. This chain uses TRBV19 with TRBJ1-5; 9 nucleotides match TRBD1. This CDR3 contains 17 residues. Germline CDR1 and CDR2: LNHDA and SQIVND (reference sequence). V trimming: 3 bases; J trimming: 4 bases; junction bases outside the gene matches: 10.

J is TRBJ1-2 and V is TRBV7-9, with no clear D. The ends were cut back, 5 bases at V and 0 bases at J, with 10 bases in the middle. The CDR3 extends over 14 amino acids. Per the germline V gene, CDR1 is SEHNR and CDR2 is FQNEAQ (reference sequence). CDR3 sequence (DNA): TGTGCCAGCAGCCCCCCCTCTTCTAACTATGGCTACACCTTC. This translates into CASSPPSSNYGYTF.

This chain connects TRBV6-2 or TRBV6-3 to TRBJ1-5, with D perhaps TRBD1 (5 bases). With 0 bases removed from V and 5 bases from J, the gap between germline ends came to 14 bases. This CDR3 has 16 residues. CDR1 and CDR2 from the germline V gene are MNHEY and SVGEGT. This chain's CDR3 is CASSYSMAPGDQPQHF. The CDR3, as DNA: TGTGCCAGCAGTTACTCGATGGCACCGGGGGATCAGCCCCAGCATTTT.

The rearrangement joins TRBV3-1 (or the pseudogene TRBV3-2) to TRBJ1-3; D is ambiguous. This CDR3 region has 14 residues. Germline CDR1 LGHDT, CDR2 YNNKEL (reference sequence). V was cut by 3 bases and J by 0 bases, with 6 bases left in between. CDR3 residues: CASSQTSSGNTIYF. CDR3 coding DNA: TGTGCCAGCAGCCAGACAAGCTCTGGAAACACCATATATTTT.

This clone was observed a handful of times. The chain recombines TRBV7-3 with TRBJ2-7, with TRBD1 matching over 12 bases. Germline lookup yields CDR1 SGHTA and CDR2 FQGTGA. Unmatched junction bases numbered 9, after V lost 5 bases and J lost 7 bases. The CDR3 is 15 residues long. As DNA, the CDR3 is TGTGCCAGCAGCCACTCGGGACAGGGGGCGAGGGAGCAGTACTTC. Amino acid sequence: CASSHSGQGAREQYF.

The rearrangement joins TRBV7-6 to TRBJ1-2, with 7 bases identical to TRBD1. Germline V gene sequence: CDR1 SGHVS, CDR2 FNYEAQ. With 3 bases clipped from V and 8 bases from J, the junction kept 6 bases outside the gene matches. CDR3 size: 13 residues. This CDR3 is CASSLQTGVGYTF. DNA of the CDR3: TGTGCCAGCAGCTTGCAAACAGGGGTAGGCTACACCTTC.

J is TRBJ2-3 and V is TRBV29-1; 8 nucleotides align to TRBD1. Germline CDR1 is SQVTM and CDR2 is ANQGSEA. The length of the CDR3 is 13 residues. V shed 5 bases, J shed 0 bases, and the junction held 1 base outside the gene matches. CDR3 residues: CSVRTGSTDTQYF. Written as DNA, the CDR3 is TGCAGCGTTCGGACAGGGAGCACAGATACGCAGTATTTT.

The chain has TRBV3-1 (or the pseudogene TRBV3-2) and TRBJ2-3, with a tentative D call TRBD1 (6 bases). CDR1 and CDR2 from the germline V gene are LGHDT and YNNKEL (reference sequence). This CDR3 has 16 residues. The V and J ends lost 1 base and 0 bases respectively, with 11 bases between them. The CDR3: CASSQATGHSTDTQYF. The DNA of the CDR3 is TGTGCCAGCAGCCAAGCAACAGGGCATAGCACAGATACGCAGTATTTT.

This clone has just one count. V usage is TRBV30 and J usage is TRBJ2-6; 12 bases agree with TRBD1. CDR1 and CDR2 from the germline V gene are GTSNPN and SVGIG (reference sequence). CDR3 size: 19 residues. Trimming at V came to 2 bases and at J to 3 bases, leaving 11 bases not matched to a gene. CDR3 amino acids: CAWSIYPGTGGFGANVLTF. The CDR3, as DNA: TGTGCCTGGAGTATTTACCCCGGGACAGGGGGCTTTGGGGCCAACGTCCTGACTTTC.

This clone has only one observation. The V call is TRBV6-4, the J call TRBJ2-1; 9 bases are shared with TRBD1. CDR3 size: 15 residues. Per the germline V gene, CDR1 is MRHNA and CDR2 is SNTAGT. Trimming removed 3 bases from V and 0 bases from J; junction bases left unmatched: 0. Here the CDR3 reads CASSETGGSYNEQFF. CDR3 in DNA: TGTGCCAGCAGTGAGACAGGGGGCTCCTACAATGAGCAGTTCTTC.

This clone was detected only once. CDR3 in DNA: TGTGCCAGCAGCGCGACAGGGAGGTTCAACACCGGGGAGCTGTTTTTT. Translated: CASSATGRFNTGELFF. The chain employs TRBV9 and TRBJ2-2; weak D call: TRBD1 (7 bases). CDR1 and CDR2 from the germline V gene are SGDLS and YYNGEE. Trimming took 3 bases from V and 2 from J, leaving 14 bases between them. The CDR3 runs 16 residues.

CDR3 in amino acids: CASSRGNEQFF. The CDR3 DNA is TGTGCCAGCAGTAGGGGAAATGAGCAGTTCTTC. The chain links TRBV6-1 to TRBJ2-1, with a possible D match to TRBD1 (5 bases). Germline CDR1 reads MNHNS; CDR2 reads SASEGT. The CDR3 sequence is 11 residues long. V dropped 5 bases and J dropped 7 bases, with 6 bases sitting between them.

The J gene is TRBJ2-7, the V gene TRBV6-2 or TRBV6-3; 10 bases are a match to TRBD1. Trimming cost V 5 bases and J 3 bases; bases outside gene matches: 4. This CDR3 has 14 amino acids. Germline lookup yields CDR1 MNHEY and CDR2 SVGEGT. DNA for the CDR3: TGTGCCAGCAGTCCCTGGACAGGGGGCTACGAGCAGTACTTC. It yields the protein CASSPWTGGYEQYF.

The rearrangement joins TRBV4-1 to TRBJ2-5; D is possibly TRBD2 (5 bases). Per the germline V gene, CDR1 is MGHRA and CDR2 is YSYEKL. The V and J ends lost 1 base and 5 bases respectively, with 8 bases between them. The CDR3 covers 13 residues. CDR3 loop: CASSQGGLETQYF. The CDR3, as DNA: TGCGCCAGCAGCCAAGGCGGGTTGGAGACCCAGTACTTC.

The J gene is TRBJ2-1, the V gene TRBV9; 8 bases line up with TRBD2. The V segment lost 0 bases and the J segment 4 bases; nucleotides outside the gene matches: 3. The germline gives CDR1 SGDLS, CDR2 YYNGEE. The CDR3 runs 15 residues. CDR3 sequence (DNA): TGTGCCAGCAGCGTAGGTGCGGGGGGTTACAATGAGCAGTTCTTC. Translation: CASSVGAGGYNEQFF.

This chain connects TRBV6-2 or TRBV6-3 to TRBJ2-3; D ambiguous. CDR3 size: 17 residues. Trimming pared 2 bases from V and 2 bases from J, leaving 17 bases between. Germline CDR1 and CDR2: MNHEY and SVGEGT. As DNA, the CDR3 is TGTGCCAGCAGTTACGAGGAGTTCCCAGCTGTCACAGATACGCAGTATTTT. Protein sequence: CASSYEEFPAVTDTQYF.

This chain joins TRBV29-1 and TRBJ1-1; TRBD1 is a possible D gene (6 bases). The CDR3 consists of 13 residues. V was cut by 7 bases and J by 3 bases, with 15 bases left in between. Germline V CDR1 and CDR2: SQVTM, ANQGSEA. CDR3 protein: CSAKRQEDTEAFF. Here the CDR3 DNA reads TGCAGCGCAAAAAGACAGGAGGACACTGAAGCTTTCTTT. Full variable domain (outside the CDR3, taken from reference TRBV29-1 and TRBJ1-1): SAVISQKPSRDICQRGTSLTIQCQVDSQVTMMFWYRQQPGQSLTLIATANQGSEATYESGFVIDKFPISRPNLTFSTLTVSNMSPEDSSIYLCSAKRQEDTEAFFGQGTRLTVV.

There are a few counts of this clone. CDR3 DNA sequence: TGTGCCAGCTCACCAGGGCCCCAAGAGACCCAGTACTTC. Translation gives CASSPGPQETQYF. This chain joins TRBV18 and TRBJ2-5, with unresolved D. CDR3 length: 13 residues. The germline V and J ends were trimmed by 2 bases and 1 base, with 5 bases remaining between them. CDR1 KGHSH and CDR2 LQKENI come from the germline V gene.

The table lists this clone with a few counts. The rearrangement uses TRBV18 and TRBJ2-1; 12 nucleotides agree with TRBD2. The germline gives CDR1 KGHSH, CDR2 LQKENI. The CDR3 runs to 15 residues. After removal of 5 bases from V and 4 bases from J, the junction contained 3 bases not matched to a gene. CDR3 sequence (DNA): TGTGCCAGCTCAGTGGGACTAGCGGGTTACAATGAGCAGTTCTTC. This encodes CASSVGLAGYNEQFF.

This clone appeared a single time. The chain links TRBV4-2 to TRBJ2-3, with a tentative D call TRBD2 (6 bases). There are 16 residues in the CDR3. The germline CDR1 and CDR2 sequences are LGHNA and YNFKEQ. V was pared by 0 bases and J by 1 base, with 11 bases between. CDR3 bases: TGTGCCAGCAGCCAAGATACGGAGGGACGCACAGATACGCAGTATTTT. Its translation: CASSQDTEGRTDTQYF.

The rearrangement uses TRBV29-1 and TRBJ1-2, with TRBD1 identical over 7 bases. CDR1 and CDR2 from the germline V gene are SQVTM and ANQGSEA. The CDR3 spans 13 residues. V lost 5 bases and J lost 2; bases outside the gene matches: 5. The CDR3 coding sequence is TGCAGCGTTCGACAGGGTTCGAACTATGGCTACACCTTC. Amino acids: CSVRQGSNYGYTF.

This sequence joins TRBV4-3 and TRBJ1-1; D gene unclear. The V end was cut by 0 bases, the J end by 2 bases, with 4 bases between. CDR1 LGHNA and CDR2 YSLEER come from the germline V gene. The CDR3 covers 13 residues. The CDR3 loop reads CASSQDVNTEAFF. DNA for the CDR3: TGCGCCAGCAGCCAAGATGTAAACACTGAAGCTTTCTTT.

In this sample, this clone turned up once. The rearrangement links TRBV2 to TRBJ1-2; perhaps TRBD1 as D (5 bases). The germline gives CDR1 SNHLY, CDR2 FYNNEI. V was cut by 6 bases and J by 8 bases, with 7 bases left in between. The CDR3 runs to 10 residues. This CDR3 is CASRGPGYTF. CDR3 nucleotide sequence: TGTGCCAGCAGGGGGCCCGGCTACACCTTC.

The chain carries TRBV6-2 or TRBV6-3 and TRBJ2-3; 12 bases match TRBD2. The length of the CDR3 is 17 residues. CDR1 MNHEY and CDR2 SVGEGT come from the germline V gene. Unmatched junction bases numbered 10, after V lost 6 bases and J lost 3 bases. The CDR3, as DNA: TGTGCCAGCAGCACCGGGACTAGCGGGCTCAGGACAGATACGCAGTATTTT. It translates to CASSTGTSGLRTDTQYF.

The chain recombines TRBV3-1 (or the pseudogene TRBV3-2) with TRBJ1-1; D remains ambiguous. V was trimmed by 9 bases and J by 5 bases, leaving 13 bases between them. Looked up from germline, CDR1 is LGHDT and CDR2 is YNNKEL (reference sequence). This CDR3 is 12 amino acids long. CDR3 DNA sequence: TGTGCCAGTTGGACTTGGGGAACTGAAGCTTTCTTT. It encodes CASWTWGTEAFF.

The genes are TRBV5-6 and TRBJ2-7, with 9 bases aligning to TRBD1. The trim removed 1 base at V and 2 bases at J, leaving 10 bases unmatched. CDR1 is SGHDT, CDR2 YYEEEE, per germline. This CDR3 contains 17 residues. CDR3 in DNA: TGTGCCAGCAGCTTGACTCCGGGACAGGGTCTCCCCTACGAGCAGTACTTC. This sequence encodes CASSLTPGQGLPYEQYF.

The sample holds one count of this clone. This rearrangement joins TRBV18 to TRBJ2-2; 8 bases line up with TRBD1. The CDR3 is 16 amino acids. Per the germline V gene, CDR1 is KGHSH and CDR2 is LQKENI. After removal of 3 bases from V and 0 bases from J, the junction contained 3 bases not matched to a gene. CDR3 nucleotides: TGTGCCAGCTCACCCATGGACAGGGCGAACACCGGGGAGCTGTTTTTT. Protein sequence: CASSPMDRANTGELFF.